This TCR beta chain was found in a study of T-cell reconstitution after alpha-beta-depleted transplantation in children. This clonotype was seen ten or more times. The junction had 5 bases not matched to a gene; V was cut back by 5 bases and J by 5 bases. The CDR3 totals 13 residues. Molecular barcoding with unique molecular identifiers was used for the TCRbeta library. TCRdb re-analysed the PCR reads in MiXCR, keeping a single row per CDR3 protein. The repertoire consists of some 300,000 distinct CDR3 sequences, with around 10% occurring once and the leading ten covering about 8%. The starting material was PBMCs, obtained before TCRalphabeta/CD19-depleted stem cell transplant. The J gene is TRBJ1-1, the V gene TRBV12-3 or TRBV12-4; 7 bases are shared with TRBD1. This TCR came from a boy in the first two years of life with acute myeloid leukemia, due to receive a stem cell transplant. Here the CDR3 reads CASSRDSWTEAFF. CDR3 DNA: TGTGCCAGCAGTAGGGACAGTTGGACTGAAGCTTTCTTT.